Shown below are 29 T cell receptor beta chains from a single sample sequenced in a study. TCRdb re-derived calls from the 5' RACE reads in MiXCR, one entry per CDR3 protein. The sample includes tens of thousands of distinct CDR3 sequences, approximately 24% of them seen just once. Sample: naive CD4+ T cells sorted from a lymph node. Subset meaning: naive CD4+ T cells, CD4+CD45RA+CD25-. The receptors here all came from a female donor with breast cancer.

In its sample, this clonotype was seen once. This chain joins TRBV12-3 or TRBV12-4 and TRBJ2-1; 13 positions match TRBD2. J was trimmed by 1 base and V by 5 bases; bases with no gene match: 5. CDR3 length equals 17 residues. The CDR3: CASSPLTSGRSYNEQFF. Here the CDR3 DNA reads TGTGCCAGCAGTCCCCTGACTAGCGGGAGGTCCTACAATGAGCAGTTCTTC.

This clonotype is deemed medium-sized. The chain uses TRBV29-1 and TRBJ2-1; 7 bases match TRBD2. CDR1 SQVTM and CDR2 ANQGSEA come from the germline V gene. The CDR3 length is 13 residues. The trim removed 3 bases at V and 4 bases at J, leaving 3 bases unmatched. The CDR3 loop is CSVEASGYNEQFF. The DNA of the CDR3 is TGCAGCGTTGAGGCTAGCGGATACAATGAGCAGTTCTTC.

This chain uses TRBV5-1 with TRBJ2-1; D gene uncertain. Germline V lookup: CDR1 SGHRS, CDR2 YFSETQ. V gave up 0 bases and J gave up 4 bases, with 8 bases separating them. The CDR3 totals 14 residues. The CDR3 here is CASSLVVEYNEQFF. The CDR3 bases are TGCGCCAGCAGCTTGGTGGTAGAGTACAATGAGCAGTTCTTC.

Here the CDR3 reads CASSVGGLPHNEQFF. The CDR3 nucleotides read TGTGCCAGCAGCGTAGGCGGACTACCTCACAATGAGCAGTTCTTC. V and J are TRBV9 and TRBJ2-1, with D perhaps matching TRBD2 (6 bases). The CDR3 is 15 amino acids. Germline CDR1 SGDLS, CDR2 YYNGEE. The ends were cut back, 0 bases at V and 5 bases at J, with 12 bases in the middle.

This chain connects TRBV5-1 to TRBJ1-1, with D maybe TRBD1 (6 bases). Germline-derived CDR1 and CDR2 are SGHRS and YFSETQ. CDR3 length equals 14 residues. Trimming took off 7 bases at V and 4 bases at J, with 17 bases between the two ends. The CDR3 here is CASGGGTGTTEAFF. The DNA of the CDR3 is TGCGCCAGCGGAGGGGGAACAGGGACCACTGAAGCTTTCTTT. Complete variable domain (other parts from reference TRBV5-1 and TRBJ1-1): KAGVTQTPRYLIKTRGQQVTLSCSPISGHRSVSWYQQTPGQGLQFLFEYFSETQRNKGNFPGRFSGRQFSNSRSEMNVSTLELGDSALYLCASGGGTGTTEAFFGQGTRLTVV.

This clonotype turned up a few times. This rearrangement joins TRBV7-2 to TRBJ1-2; tentatively, D is TRBD1 (5 bases). The CDR3 is 17 amino acids. Germline CDR1 is SGHTA and CDR2 is FQGNSA. V lost 5 bases and J 0 bases, leaving 19 bases between the germline ends. The CDR3 is CASSQFIRTSSNYGYTF. In DNA form, the CDR3 reads TGTGCCAGCAGCCAATTTATTCGGACATCATCTAACTATGGCTACACCTTC.

This rearrangement joins TRBV7-9 to TRBJ1-1; D is possibly TRBD1 (6 bases). Germline CDR1 is SEHNR and CDR2 is FQNEAQ (reference sequence). This CDR3 has 10 amino acids. CDR3 nucleotide sequence: TGTGCGAGCGGGGGCGGGGAAGCTTTCTTT. Translated, it gives CASGGGEAFF.

This clonotype was picked up a small number of times. The V gene is TRBV6-5, the J gene TRBJ1-2, with 9 bases lining up with TRBD1. The CDR3 covers 15 residues. V lost 0 bases, J lost 7 bases, and 6 bases stayed unmatched. Germline-derived CDR1 and CDR2 are MNHEY and SVGAGI. CDR3 loop: CASSYSSGGQGGYTF. CDR3 DNA: TGTGCCAGCAGTTACTCTTCAGGGGGACAGGGTGGCTACACCTTC.

The chain is built from TRBV7-9 and TRBJ1-5; unclear D gene. This CDR3 has 14 amino acids. V lost 5 bases and J lost 3, with 11 bases in between. Per germline, CDR1 SEHNR and CDR2 FQNEAQ (reference sequence). The CDR3 region is CASSDRHPNQPQHF. The CDR3 DNA follows: TGTGCCAGCAGCGATCGACACCCCAATCAGCCCCAGCATTTT.

This chain links TRBV7-9 with TRBJ1-3; no clear D gene. This CDR3 comprises 13 residues. Looked up from germline, CDR1 is SEHNR and CDR2 is FQNEAQ (reference sequence). Trimming took 5 bases from V and 4 from J, leaving 9 bases between them. This CDR3 reads CASSQAGGNTIYF. The CDR3 nucleotides read TGTGCCAGCAGCCAGGCGGGCGGAAACACCATATATTTT.

By sample share, this clonotype is medium-sized (0.01 to 0.1%). The chain couples TRBV5-1 to TRBJ2-3; D is unresolved. V dropped 2 bases and J dropped 4 bases, with 2 bases sitting between them. Germline V gene lookup returns CDR1 SGHRS and CDR2 YFSETQ. The CDR3 has 11 residues. CDR3 in DNA: TGCGCCAGCAGCTTCGCAGATACGCAGTATTTT. It yields the protein CASSFADTQYF. The whole variable domain, filled in from reference TRBV5-1 and TRBJ2-3, reads KAGVTQTPRYLIKTRGQQVTLSCSPISGHRSVSWYQQTPGQGLQFLFEYFSETQRNKGNFPGRFSGRQFSNSRSEMNVSTLELGDSALYLCASSFADTQYFGPGTRLTVL.

This clonotype has only a few counts. CDR3 coding DNA: TGTGCCTGGAGTTTGGGGACAGGGACCGGGGAGCTGTTTTTT. This gives the protein CAWSLGTGTGELFF. The chain couples TRBV30 to TRBJ2-2; TRBD1 matches at 9 bases. J lost 5 bases, V lost 2 bases, and 3 bases had no gene match. The CDR3 is 14 amino acids. Germline CDR1 reads GTSNPN; CDR2 reads SVGIG (reference sequence). The variable domain in full, completed from reference TRBV30 and TRBJ2-2, reads SQTIHQWPATLVQPVGSPLSLECTVEGTSNPNLYWYRQAAGRGLQLLFYSVGIGQISSEVPQNLSASRPQDRQFILSSKKLLLSDSGFYLCAWSLGTGTGELFFGEGSRLTVL.

This clonotype was recorded many times. The gene calls are TRBV5-1 and TRBJ2-2; 11 nucleotides agree with TRBD2. Trimming removed 4 bases from V and 3 bases from J; junction bases left unmatched: 8. The CDR3 is 17 amino acids. Germline lookup yields CDR1 SGHRS and CDR2 YFSETQ. CDR3: CASSTLTSGTHTGELFF. The CDR3, as DNA: TGCGCCAGCAGCACCCTGACTAGCGGGACCCACACCGGGGAGCTGTTTTTT.

This clonotype showed up just once. CDR3 sequence (DNA): TGCGCCAGCAGCTTGGATACAGGGGACTACTACGAGCAGTACTTC. It is translated as CASSLDTGDYYEQYF. The V call is TRBV5-1, the J call TRBJ2-7; D tentatively reads TRBD1 or TRBD2 (7 bases each). Trimming took 0 bases from V and 3 from J, leaving 13 bases between them. The CDR3 length is 15 residues. Looked up from germline, CDR1 is SGHRS and CDR2 is YFSETQ.

The chain has TRBV20-1 and TRBJ2-3, with 14 bases that match TRBD2. The CDR3 length is 16 residues. Unmatched junction bases numbered 5, after V lost 4 bases and J lost 2 bases. Germline V gene lookup returns CDR1 DFQATT and CDR2 SNEGSKA (reference sequence). The CDR3 sequence is CSATRLAGGYTDTQYF. Here the CDR3 DNA reads TGCAGTGCTACCAGACTAGCGGGAGGGTACACAGATACGCAGTATTTT.

The CDR3 bases are TGTGCCAGCTCACCACGACTAGGGTCACCCCTCCACTTT. Protein sequence: CASSPRLGSPLHF. This chain connects TRBV18 to TRBJ1-6; D not certain. V was clipped by 1 base and J by 10 bases, with 8 bases between them. The germline V gene encodes CDR1 KGHSH and CDR2 LQKENI. The CDR3 sequence is 13 residues long.

The chain employs TRBV18 and TRBJ2-5; D is unresolved. Trimming shortened V by 2 bases and J by 1 base, and 8 bases separated the two germline ends. CDR3 length equals 14 residues. Germline lookup yields CDR1 KGHSH and CDR2 LQKENI. CDR3 DNA: TGTGCCAGCTCACCAGGGTTAGCCCAAGAGACCCAGTACTTC. Protein sequence: CASSPGLAQETQYF.

The chain carries TRBV15 and TRBJ1-4; D is unclear. The CDR3 loop spans 14 amino acids. Germline V lookup: CDR1 LNHNV, CDR2 YYDKDF (reference sequence). V lost 0 bases to trimming and J lost 7 bases, with 9 bases between them. The CDR3 nucleotides are TGTGCCACCAGCAGAGATAGGAATCTTGAAAAACTGTTTTTT. Translated, it gives CATSRDRNLEKLFF. The complete variable domain, with remaining parts taken from reference TRBV15 and TRBJ1-4, reads DAMVIQNPRYQVTQFGKPVTLSCSQTLNHNVMYWYQQKSSQAPKLLFHYYDKDFNNEADTPDNFQSRRPNTSFCFLDIRSPGLGDTAMYLCATSRDRNLEKLFFGSGTQLSVL.

In its sample, this clonotype was seen a few times. The rearrangement uses TRBV29-1 and TRBJ1-2, with 7 bases identical to TRBD1. The CDR3 extends over 11 amino acids. Germline-derived CDR1 and CDR2 are SQVTM and ANQGSEA. The junction had 5 bases not matched to a gene; V was cut back by 4 bases and J by 9 bases. CDR3 loop: CSVGQGSSYTF. The CDR3 coding sequence is TGCAGCGTTGGACAGGGATCTAGCTACACCTTC.

In this sample, this clonotype turned up many times. The rearrangement joins TRBV4-2 to TRBJ2-1; a weak D match, TRBD1 (5 bases). The CDR3 totals 12 residues. V was pared by 1 base and J by 10 bases, with 8 bases between. Germline loops: CDR1 LGHNA, CDR2 YNFKEQ. CDR3 in DNA: TGTGCCAGCAGCCAAGTAGCAGGGGAGCAGTTCTTC. Its translation is CASSQVAGEQFF.

A word on this clonotype: One base away lies a much larger clone, so this may be a sequencing read error. V gene TRBV4-2 combines with J gene TRBJ2-7, with no clear D. This CDR3 comprises 15 residues. Germline CDR1 LGHNA, CDR2 YNFKEQ. The CDR3 nucleotides read TGTGCCAGCAACCAAGAAGGCAGGTTCGCCTACGAGCAGTACTTC. Its translation is CASNQEGRFAYEQYF.

V usage is TRBV7-3 and J usage is TRBJ2-3, with D possibly matching TRBD1 (5 bases). Germline V CDR1 and CDR2: SGHTA, FQGTGA. The CDR3 runs 15 residues. V was shortened by 1 base and J by 2 bases, with 10 bases between the two germline ends. CDR3 protein: CASSLRGGHTDTQYF. CDR3 DNA: TGTGCCAGCAGCTTAAGGGGCGGCCACACAGATACGCAGTATTTT.

CDR3 nucleotides: TGTGCCAGCAGCTTACAGGGCCGCAATCAGCCCCAGCATTTT. This sequence encodes CASSLQGRNQPQHF. The chain joins TRBV6-1 to TRBJ1-5, with D possibly TRBD1 on 6 matching bases. Per the germline V gene, CDR1 is MNHNS and CDR2 is SASEGT. The CDR3 extends over 14 amino acids. V dropped 6 bases and J dropped 2 bases, with 11 bases sitting between them.

This chain connects TRBV14 to TRBJ2-2, with TRBD2 matching over 12 bases. Germline-derived CDR1 and CDR2 are SGHDN and FVKESK. The CDR3 consists of 16 residues. V trimming: 8 bases; J trimming: 4 bases; junction bases outside the gene matches: 8. The CDR3 DNA sequence: TGTGCCAGCGGCCCCCGACTAGCGGGAGCCACCGGGGAGCTGTTTTTT. It specifies CASGPRLAGATGELFF. Variable domain in full (rest from reference TRBV14 and TRBJ2-2): EAGVTQFPSHSVIEKGQTVTLRCDPISGHDNLYWYRRVMGKEIKFLLHFVKESKQDESGMPNNRFLAERTGGTYSTLKVQPAELEDSGVYFCASGPRLAGATGELFFGEGSRLTVL.

The J gene is TRBJ2-5, the V gene TRBV28, with D possibly matching TRBD2 (6 bases). The V gene lost 2 bases and the J gene lost 1 base, with 14 bases spanning the gap. In germline, CDR1 is MDHEN, CDR2 SYDVKM. The CDR3 loop spans 16 amino acids. The CDR3 loop reads CASSLGGTSVQETQYF. DNA for the CDR3: TGTGCCAGCAGTTTAGGGGGGACGTCCGTCCAAGAGACCCAGTACTTC.

This rearrangement joins TRBV11-2 to TRBJ1-1; D gene uncertain. Looked up from germline, CDR1 is SGHAT and CDR2 is FQNNGV. V was clipped by 1 base and J by 4 bases, with 7 bases between them. This CDR3 comprises 13 residues. The CDR3 nucleotides are TGTGCCAGCAGCTTAGTACAGACCACTGAAGCTTTCTTT. Residues: CASSLVQTTEAFF.

This clonotype appeared a few times. This rearrangement joins TRBV2 to TRBJ1-1; D remains ambiguous. The germline V gene encodes CDR1 SNHLY and CDR2 FYNNEI. The CDR3 covers 13 residues. V was shortened by 2 bases and J by 3 bases, with 7 bases between the two germline ends. For the CDR3, the DNA is TGTGCCAGCAGTGAACTAGGGTACACTGAAGCTTTCTTT. Translating it yields CASSELGYTEAFF.

V gene TRBV4-1 combines with J gene TRBJ2-2, with TRBD1 as a possible D gene (6 bases). Per germline, CDR1 MGHRA and CDR2 YSYEKL. This CDR3 region has 16 residues. The germline V and J ends were trimmed by 4 bases and 4 bases, with 16 bases remaining between them. CDR3: CASSRTQGSSTGELFF. The CDR3 DNA reads TGCGCCAGCAGCCGAACCCAGGGGAGTTCCACCGGGGAGCTGTTTTTT.

This chain uses TRBV9 with TRBJ1-1, with 7 nucleotides matching TRBD1. The CDR3 spans 15 residues. V shed 3 bases, J shed 1 base, and the junction held 6 bases outside the gene matches. Germline CDR1 and CDR2: SGDLS and YYNGEE. The CDR3 nucleotides read TGTGCCAGCAGCGCGCGGACAGGATCGAACACTGAAGCTTTCTTT. It codes for CASSARTGSNTEAFF. Full variable domain (remainder filled in from reference TRBV9 and TRBJ1-1): DSGVTQTPKHLITATGQRVTLRCSPRSGDLSVYWYQQSLDQGLQFLIQYYNGEERAKGNILERFSAQQFPDLHSELNLSSLELGDSALYFCASSARTGSNTEAFFGQGTRLTVV.